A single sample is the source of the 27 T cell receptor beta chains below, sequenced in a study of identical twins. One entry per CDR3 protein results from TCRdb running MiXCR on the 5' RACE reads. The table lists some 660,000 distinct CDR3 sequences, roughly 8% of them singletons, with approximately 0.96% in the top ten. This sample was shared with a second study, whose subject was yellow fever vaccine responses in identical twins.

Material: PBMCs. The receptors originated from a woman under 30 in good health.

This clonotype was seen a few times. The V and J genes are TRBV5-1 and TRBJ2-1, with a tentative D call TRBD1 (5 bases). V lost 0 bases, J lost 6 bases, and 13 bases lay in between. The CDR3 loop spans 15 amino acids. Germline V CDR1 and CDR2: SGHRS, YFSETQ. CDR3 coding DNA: TGCGCCAGCAGCTTGGGCCCAGGGTTCATCAATGAGCAGTTCTTC. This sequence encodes CASSLGPGFINEQFF.

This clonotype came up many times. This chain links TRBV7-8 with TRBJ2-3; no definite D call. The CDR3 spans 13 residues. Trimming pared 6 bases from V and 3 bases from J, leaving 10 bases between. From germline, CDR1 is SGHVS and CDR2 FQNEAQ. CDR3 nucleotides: TGTGCCAGCAGGTTTCTAGGTACAGATACGCAGTATTTT. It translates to CASRFLGTDTQYF.

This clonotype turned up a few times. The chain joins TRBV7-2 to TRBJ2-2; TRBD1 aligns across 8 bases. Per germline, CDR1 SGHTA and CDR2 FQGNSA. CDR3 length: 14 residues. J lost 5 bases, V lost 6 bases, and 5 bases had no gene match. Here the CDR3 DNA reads TGTGCCAGCAGATCCACAGGGGGGACCGGGGAGCTGTTTTTT. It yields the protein CASRSTGGTGELFF.

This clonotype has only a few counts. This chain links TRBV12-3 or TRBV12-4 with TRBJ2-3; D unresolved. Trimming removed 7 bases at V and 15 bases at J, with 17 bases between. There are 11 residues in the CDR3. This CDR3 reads CASNSLGHLYF. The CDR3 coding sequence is TGTGCCAGCAACTCTTTAGGGCATCTTTATTTT.

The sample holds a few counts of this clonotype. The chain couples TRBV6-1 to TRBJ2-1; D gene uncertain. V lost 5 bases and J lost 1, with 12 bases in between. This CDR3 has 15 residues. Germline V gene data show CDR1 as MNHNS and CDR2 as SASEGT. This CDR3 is CASSLLTQSYNEQFF. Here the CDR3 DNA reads TGTGCCAGCAGTCTGTTGACACAGTCCTACAATGAGCAGTTCTTC.

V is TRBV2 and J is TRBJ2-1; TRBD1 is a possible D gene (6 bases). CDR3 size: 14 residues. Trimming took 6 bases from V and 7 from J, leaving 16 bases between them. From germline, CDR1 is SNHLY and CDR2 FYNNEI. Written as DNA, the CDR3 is TGTGCCAGCAGGGTGGGTAGGGGGTATAATGAGCAGTTCTTC. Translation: CASRVGRGYNEQFF.

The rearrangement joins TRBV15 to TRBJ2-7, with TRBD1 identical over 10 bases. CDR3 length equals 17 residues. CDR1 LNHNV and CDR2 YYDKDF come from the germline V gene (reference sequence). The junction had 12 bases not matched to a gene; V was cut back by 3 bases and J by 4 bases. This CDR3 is CATSRLPPDRGYYEQYF. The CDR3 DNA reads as TGTGCCACCAGCAGGCTCCCGCCGGACAGGGGGTATTACGAGCAGTACTTC.

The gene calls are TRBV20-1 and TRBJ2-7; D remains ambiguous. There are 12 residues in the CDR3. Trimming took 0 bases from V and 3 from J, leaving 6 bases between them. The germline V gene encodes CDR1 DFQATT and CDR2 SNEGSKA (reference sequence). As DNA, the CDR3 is TGCAGTGCTAGAGAATTTGGCTACGAGCAGTACTTC. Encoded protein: CSAREFGYEQYF.

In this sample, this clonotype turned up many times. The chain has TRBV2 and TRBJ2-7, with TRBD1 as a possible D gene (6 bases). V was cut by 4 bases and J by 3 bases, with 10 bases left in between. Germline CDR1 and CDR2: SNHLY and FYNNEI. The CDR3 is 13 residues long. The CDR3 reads CASSGDTYYEQYF. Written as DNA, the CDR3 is TGTGCCAGCAGTGGGGACACGTACTACGAGCAGTACTTC.

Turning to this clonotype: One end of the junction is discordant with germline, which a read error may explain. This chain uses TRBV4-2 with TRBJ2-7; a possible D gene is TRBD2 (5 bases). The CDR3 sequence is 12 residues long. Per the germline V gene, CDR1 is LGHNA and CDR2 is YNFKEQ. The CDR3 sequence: CASSQEDYKQYF. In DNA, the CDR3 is TGTGCCAGCAGCCAAGAAGACTACAAGCAGTACTTC.

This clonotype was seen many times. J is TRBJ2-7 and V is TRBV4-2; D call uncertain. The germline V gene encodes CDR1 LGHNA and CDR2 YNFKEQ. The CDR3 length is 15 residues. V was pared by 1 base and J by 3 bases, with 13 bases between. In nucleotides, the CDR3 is TGTGCCAGCAGCCAAGCACCAAGGGCAGACTACGAGCAGTACTTC. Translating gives CASSQAPRADYEQYF.

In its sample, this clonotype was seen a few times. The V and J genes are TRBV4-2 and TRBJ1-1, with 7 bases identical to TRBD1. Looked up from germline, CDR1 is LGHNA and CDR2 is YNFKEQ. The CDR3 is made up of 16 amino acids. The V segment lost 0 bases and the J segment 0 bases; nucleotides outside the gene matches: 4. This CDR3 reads CASSQDLGQLNTEAFF. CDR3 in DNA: TGTGCCAGCAGCCAAGATCTGGGACAGCTGAACACTGAAGCTTTCTTT.

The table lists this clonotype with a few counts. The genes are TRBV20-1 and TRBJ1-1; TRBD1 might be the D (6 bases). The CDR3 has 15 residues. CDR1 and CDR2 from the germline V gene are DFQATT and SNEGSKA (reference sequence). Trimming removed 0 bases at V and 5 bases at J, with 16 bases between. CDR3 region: CSARDARGRWTEAFF. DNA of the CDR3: TGCAGTGCTAGAGACGCCCGGGGGCGATGGACTGAAGCTTTCTTT.

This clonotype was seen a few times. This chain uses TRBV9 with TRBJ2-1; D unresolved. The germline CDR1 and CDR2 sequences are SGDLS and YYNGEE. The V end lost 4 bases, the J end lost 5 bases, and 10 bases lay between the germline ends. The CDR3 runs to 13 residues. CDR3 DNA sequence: TGTGCCAGCAGCTACCGAGGTAACAATGAGCAGTTCTTC. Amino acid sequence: CASSYRGNNEQFF.

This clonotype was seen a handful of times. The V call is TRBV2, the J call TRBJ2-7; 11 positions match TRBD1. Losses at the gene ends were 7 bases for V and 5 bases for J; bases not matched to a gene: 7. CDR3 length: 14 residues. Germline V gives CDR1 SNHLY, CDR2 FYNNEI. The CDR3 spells CASKFGQGADEQYF. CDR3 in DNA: TGTGCCAGCAAGTTCGGACAGGGGGCTGACGAGCAGTACTTC.

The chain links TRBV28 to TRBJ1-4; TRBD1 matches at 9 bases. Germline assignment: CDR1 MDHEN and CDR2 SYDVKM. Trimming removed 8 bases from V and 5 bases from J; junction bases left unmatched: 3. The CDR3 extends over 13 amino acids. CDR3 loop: CASRDRENEKLFF. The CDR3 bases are TGTGCCAGCCGGGACAGGGAGAATGAAAAACTGTTTTTT.

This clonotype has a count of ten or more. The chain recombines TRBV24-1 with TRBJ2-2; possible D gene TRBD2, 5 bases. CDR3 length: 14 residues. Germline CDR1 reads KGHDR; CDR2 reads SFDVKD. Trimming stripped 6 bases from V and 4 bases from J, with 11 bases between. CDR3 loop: CATSRSGSTGELFF. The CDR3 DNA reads TGTGCCACCAGTCGTTCGGGGTCCACCGGGGAGCTGTTTTTT.

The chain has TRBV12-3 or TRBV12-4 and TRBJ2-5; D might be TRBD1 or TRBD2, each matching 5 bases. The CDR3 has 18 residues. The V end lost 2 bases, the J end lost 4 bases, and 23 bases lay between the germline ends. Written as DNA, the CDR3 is TGTGCCAGCAGTTTAAACACGGGGCGCTTACCCTCGGGAGAGACCCAGTACTTC. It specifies CASSLNTGRLPSGETQYF.

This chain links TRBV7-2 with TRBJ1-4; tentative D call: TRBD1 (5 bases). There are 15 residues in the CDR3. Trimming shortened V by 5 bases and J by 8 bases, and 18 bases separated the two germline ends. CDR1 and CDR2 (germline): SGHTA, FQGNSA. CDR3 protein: CASSQELGAGEKLFF. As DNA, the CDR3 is TGTGCCAGCAGCCAAGAACTAGGGGCAGGGGAAAAACTGTTTTTT.

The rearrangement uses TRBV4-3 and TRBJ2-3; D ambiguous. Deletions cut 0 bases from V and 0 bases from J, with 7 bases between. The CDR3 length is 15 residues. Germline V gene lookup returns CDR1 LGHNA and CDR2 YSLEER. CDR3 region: CASSQDVVSTDTQYF. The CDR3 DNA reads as TGCGCCAGCAGCCAAGATGTTGTCAGCACAGATACGCAGTATTTT.

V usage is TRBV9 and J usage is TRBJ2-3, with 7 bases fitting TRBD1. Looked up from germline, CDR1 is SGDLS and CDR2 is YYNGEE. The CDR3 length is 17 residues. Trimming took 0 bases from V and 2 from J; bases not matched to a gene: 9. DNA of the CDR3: TGTGCCAGCAGCGTAGCTAGTATGGGACAGATCACAGATACGCAGTATTTT. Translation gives CASSVASMGQITDTQYF.

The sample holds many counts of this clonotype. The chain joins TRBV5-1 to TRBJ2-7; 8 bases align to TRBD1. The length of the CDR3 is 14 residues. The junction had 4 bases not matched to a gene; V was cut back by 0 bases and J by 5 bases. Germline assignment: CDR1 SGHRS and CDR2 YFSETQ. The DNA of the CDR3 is TGCGCCAGCAGCTTGGAGGGGACAGGAGACGAGCAGTACTTC. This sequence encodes CASSLEGTGDEQYF.

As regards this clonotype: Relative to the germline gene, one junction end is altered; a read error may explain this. This CDR3 is CAGSLYQGSSEQYF. The CDR3 DNA follows: TGTGCCGGCAGTTTGTACCAGGGCTCCTCCGAGCAGTACTTC. This chain uses TRBV27 with TRBJ2-7; possibly TRBD1 for D (5 bases). From germline, CDR1 is MNHEY and CDR2 SMNVEV (reference sequence). CDR3 length: 14 amino acids.

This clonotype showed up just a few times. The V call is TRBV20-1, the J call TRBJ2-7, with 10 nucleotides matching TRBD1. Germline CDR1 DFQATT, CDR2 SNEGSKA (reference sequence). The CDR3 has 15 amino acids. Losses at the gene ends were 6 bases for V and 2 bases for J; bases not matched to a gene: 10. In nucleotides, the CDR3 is TGCAGTGCGCCTTCGACAGGGGGCGCGACCTACGAGCAGTACTTC. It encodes CSAPSTGGATYEQYF.

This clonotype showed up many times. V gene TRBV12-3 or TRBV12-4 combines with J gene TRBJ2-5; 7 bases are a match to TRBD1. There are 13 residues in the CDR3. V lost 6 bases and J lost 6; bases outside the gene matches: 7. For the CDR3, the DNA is TGTGCCAGCAGCCTCGACAGGGACCAGACCCAGTACTTC. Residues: CASSLDRDQTQYF.

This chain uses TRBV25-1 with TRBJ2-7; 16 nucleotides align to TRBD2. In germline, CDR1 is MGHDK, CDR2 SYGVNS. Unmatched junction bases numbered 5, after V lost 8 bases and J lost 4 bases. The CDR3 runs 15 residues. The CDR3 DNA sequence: TGTGCCAGCGGGGGACTAGCGGGAGGGGGGTACGAGCAGTACTTC. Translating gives CASGGLAGGGYEQYF.

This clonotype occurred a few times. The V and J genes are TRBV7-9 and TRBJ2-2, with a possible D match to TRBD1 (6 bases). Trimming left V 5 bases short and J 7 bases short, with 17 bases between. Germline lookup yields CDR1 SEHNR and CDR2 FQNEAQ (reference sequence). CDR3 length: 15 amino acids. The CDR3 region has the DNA TGTGCCAGCAGCCGAGGACAGTCTCAGTACGGGGAGCTGTTTTTT. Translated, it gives CASSRGQSQYGELFF.